This T cell receptor beta chain was sequenced for a study of blood T cell repertoires in COVID-19. Study background: Sources were T cells, B-cell-depleted T cells, or PBMCs; the material itself was cDNA or gDNA.

Authors' analysis steps: Amplifying reference gene primers gave estimates of nucleated cell counts. Repertoires were generated with immunoSEQ multiplex PCR, while TCRdb's copy carries only in-frame clones and drops some. D and trimming come from the DNA, and the V and J calls and clone size come from that table. This table has about 220,000 clones, 83% appearing once. Across about two dozen US areas, participants ranged in age from about 18 to 89 years. There are 14 residues in the CDR3. The V and J ends lost 4 bases and 5 bases respectively, with 12 bases between them. Germline V gives CDR1 SGDLS, CDR2 YYNGEE.

The chain joins TRBV9 to TRBJ2-2; a weak D match, TRBD1 (6 bases). The sample was PBMCs or T cells enriched from blood (not recorded which). The sequence derives from a woman aged 45-60 years who had been exposed to COVID-19. The CDR3: CASSLQGRTGELFF. The CDR3 DNA sequence: TGTGCCAGCAGCTTACAGGGACGGACCGGGGAGCTGTTTTTT. Based on the CDR3 plus reference TRBV9 and TRBJ2-2, the full variable domain is DSGVTQTPKHLITATGQRVTLRCSPRSGDLSVYWYQQSLDQGLQFLIQYYNGEERAKGNILERFSAQQFPDLHSELNLSSLELGDSALYFCASSLQGRTGELFFGEGSRLTVL.